This entry features one T cell receptor (beta chain) sequence. Ages ranged from 18 to 89 years, with residence in around 24 US areas. The data belong to a study of blood T cell repertoires in COVID-19. Germline values: CDR1 SGHTA, CDR2 FQGNSA. CDR3 size: 15 residues. Germline trimming cut 0 bases from V and 3 bases from J; bases unmatched to any gene: 3. The repertoire was sequenced with immunoSEQ multiplex PCR; TCRdb's copy has only in-frame clones and lacks some. The sample records some 270,000 clones, 85% being singletons. The rearrangement links TRBV7-2 to TRBJ2-7, with TRBD2 matching 9 bases. The sample taken for sequencing was PBMCs or T cells enriched from blood (not recorded which). The receptor was derived from a woman in her 50s who had been exposed to COVID-19. CDR3 sequence (DNA): TGTGCCAGCAGCTTAGCAGGGACTAGCTACTACGAGCAGTACTTC. It encodes CASSLAGTSYYEQYF.